This T cell receptor (beta chain) was observed in a study of blood T cell repertoires in COVID-19 (dated by TCRdb to the early 2020s). Concerning the study at large: Samples covering the acute and convalescent phases of COVID-19 were provided by collaborators in the United States, Italy and Spain. Where HLA class I and class II types were available, the types were taken from metadata supplied by the sample provider, not from assay-based typing. The material from the prospective study consisted of cDNA or gDNA derived from T cells, B-cell-depleted T cells, or PBMCs. Subjects who had been exposed to COVID-19, were actively infected with it, or had recovered from it provided the deeply sampled blood TCRbeta repertoires that made up the dataset. Sample metadata almost always included a de-identified subject ID, COVID-19 status, age in years and sex. The repertoires were released in a freely available public database intended as a resource for research on the immune response to SARS-CoV-2. Samples were obtained from the ongoing ImmuneRACE study (first 160 participants) and from some 1,300 subjects provided by 6 global collaborators. Here is what the overall study found, with its caveats: Clinical and demographic metadata were provided uncurated, with the amount varying by source and participant.

This clone was recorded a few times. Its cognate antigen has yet to be identified. One end of the junction varies from germline; a read error may be responsible. In the prospective study, participants were roughly 18 to 100 years old, resided in around 25 geographic areas of the United States, and were enrolled through a virtual design. Cohort assignment in the prospective study relied on participant-reported clinical history from a screening survey and a study questionnaire. A participant counted as exposed if, within 2 weeks of entering the study, that participant had been in contact with someone who had a PCR-confirmed or clinician-diagnosed COVID-19 case. Each participant in the prospective study had whole blood, serum and a nasopharyngeal or oropharyngeal swab collected by mobile phlebotomists. Additional blood draws and questionnaires over an approximately two-month period could optionally be provided by prospective study participants. Blood samples from the prospective study were shipped frozen or at room temperature prior to DNA extraction.

TCRbeta CDR3 regions were amplified from genomic DNA by means of the immunoSEQ Assay, a bias-controlled multiplex PCR. The published analysis was carried out like this. The number of nucleated cells in each sample was estimated from the amplification of reference gene primers within the assay. To quantify the absolute abundance of each unique TCRbeta CDR3 rearrangement, sequence reads were collapsed and filtered. For each sample, productive Simpson clonality was calculated as the square root of Simpson's diversity index over productive rearrangements. This is the immuneACCESS table as TCRdb keeps it, with only in-frame sequences that have V and J called. A part of the clones is gone; compared with another copy, unresolved V genes explain less than half, and the rest is unexplained. V, J and clone size are those of that table, while D and trimming were read from the DNA. The sample contains under 300,000 clones, about 88% of them found a single time. The ten largest clones represent under 8% of the sample.

From cysteine to phenylalanine, the CDR3 is 14 amino acids long. CDR3 DNA is the only sequence kept; it has 42 bases, read in frame from the first base. The germline V gene encodes CDR1 SQVTM and CDR2 ANQGSEA. The chain joins TRBV29-1 to TRBJ2-1, with 10 junctional bases fitting TRBD1. This TCR was sampled from a woman aged 45-65 years who had been exposed to COVID-19. Sequenced sample: PBMCs or T cells enriched from blood (not recorded which). The CDR3 protein sequence reads: CSVEGTGGPNLEVF. In nucleotide form, the sequence is TGCAGCGTTGAAGGGACAGGGGGTCCGAATTTGGAAGTCTTC.